This record looks at one T cell receptor beta chain sequence and its context. Antigen specificity is unknown. TCRdb's copy holds only in-frame clones and misses some; the assay was immunoSEQ multiplex PCR. The sample carries 70,000 to 95,000 clones, about nine tenths recorded once. Trimming removed 4 bases at V and 7 bases at J, with 17 bases between. The length of the CDR3 is 15 residues. Germline lookup yields CDR1 SGHAT and CDR2 FQNNGV. The data are from a study of T cell responses to AZD1222 COVID-19 vaccine. General observations from the study: Nearly half of spike-specific TCRs reportedly target variant regions that are unmutated in the B.1.351 and B.1.1.7 variants. A mostly white British donor set with more females was recruited, and clonal diversity was possibly underestimated. There were vaccine-associated CD4 TCRs across spike, dominant at 160-218 and 743-854.

This chain links TRBV11-2 with TRBJ2-1, with D perhaps TRBD2 (6 bases). The sequence was obtained from an adult who received the AZD1222 COVID-19 vaccine. The sequencing used peripheral blood, collected 28 days after the second AZD1222 dose. This chain's CDR3 is CASSSEIFRGNEQFF. In DNA form, the CDR3 reads TGTGCCAGCAGCTCCGAGATCTTCCGGGGGAATGAGCAGTTCTTC. Complete variable domain (other parts from reference TRBV11-2 and TRBJ2-1): EAGVAQSPRYKIIEKRQSVAFWCNPISGHATLYWYQQILGQGPKLLIQFQNNGVVDDSQLPKDRFSAERLKGVDSTLKIQPAKLEDSAVYLCASSSEIFRGNEQFFGPGTRLTVL.